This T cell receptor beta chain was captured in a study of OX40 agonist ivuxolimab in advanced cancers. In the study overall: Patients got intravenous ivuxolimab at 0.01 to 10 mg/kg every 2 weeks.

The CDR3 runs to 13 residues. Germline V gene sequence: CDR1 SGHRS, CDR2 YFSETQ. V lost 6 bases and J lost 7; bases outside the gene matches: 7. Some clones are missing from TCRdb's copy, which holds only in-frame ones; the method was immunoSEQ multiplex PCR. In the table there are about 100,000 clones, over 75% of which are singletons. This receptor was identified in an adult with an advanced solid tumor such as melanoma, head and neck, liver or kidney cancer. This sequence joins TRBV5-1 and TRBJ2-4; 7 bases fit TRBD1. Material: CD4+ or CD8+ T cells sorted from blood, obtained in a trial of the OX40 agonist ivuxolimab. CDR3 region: CASTPGRGNIQYF. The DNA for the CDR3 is TGCGCCAGCACGCCGGGCAGGGGGAACATTCAGTACTTC.